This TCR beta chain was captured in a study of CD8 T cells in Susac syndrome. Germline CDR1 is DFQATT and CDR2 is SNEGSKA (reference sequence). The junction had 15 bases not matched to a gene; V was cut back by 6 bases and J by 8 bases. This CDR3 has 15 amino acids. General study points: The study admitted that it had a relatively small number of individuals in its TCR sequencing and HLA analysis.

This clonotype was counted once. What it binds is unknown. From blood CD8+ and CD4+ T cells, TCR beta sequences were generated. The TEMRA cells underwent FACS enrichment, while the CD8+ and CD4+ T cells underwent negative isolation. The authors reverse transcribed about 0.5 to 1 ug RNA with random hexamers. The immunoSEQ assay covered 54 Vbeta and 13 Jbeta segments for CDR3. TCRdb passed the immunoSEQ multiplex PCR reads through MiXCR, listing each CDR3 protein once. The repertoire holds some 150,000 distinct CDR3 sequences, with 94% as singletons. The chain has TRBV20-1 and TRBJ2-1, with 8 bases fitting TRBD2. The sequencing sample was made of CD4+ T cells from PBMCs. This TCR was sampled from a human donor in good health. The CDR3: CSATDPSGRGDEQFF. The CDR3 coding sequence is TGCAGTGCAACCGACCCTAGCGGGCGTGGGGATGAGCAGTTCTTC.